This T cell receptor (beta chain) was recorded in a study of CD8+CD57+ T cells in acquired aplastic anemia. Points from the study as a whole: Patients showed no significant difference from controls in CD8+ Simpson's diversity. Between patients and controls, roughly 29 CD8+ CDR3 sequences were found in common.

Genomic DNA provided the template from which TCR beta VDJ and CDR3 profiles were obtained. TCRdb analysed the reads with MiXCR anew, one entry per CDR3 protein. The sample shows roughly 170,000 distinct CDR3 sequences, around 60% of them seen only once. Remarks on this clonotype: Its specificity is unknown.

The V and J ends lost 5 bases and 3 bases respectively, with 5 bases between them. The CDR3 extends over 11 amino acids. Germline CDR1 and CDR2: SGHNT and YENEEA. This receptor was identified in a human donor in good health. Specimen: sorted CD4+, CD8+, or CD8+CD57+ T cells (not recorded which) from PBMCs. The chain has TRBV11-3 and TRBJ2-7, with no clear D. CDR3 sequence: CASSLYYEQYF. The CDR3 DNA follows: TGTGCCAGCAGCCTCTACTACGAGCAGTACTTC. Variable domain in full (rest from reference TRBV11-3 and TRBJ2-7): EAGVVQSPRYKIIEKKQPVAFWCNPISGHNTLYWYLQNLGQGPELLIRYENEEAVDDSQLPKDRFSAERLKGVDSTLKIQPAELGDSAVYLCASSLYYEQYFGPGTRLTVT.